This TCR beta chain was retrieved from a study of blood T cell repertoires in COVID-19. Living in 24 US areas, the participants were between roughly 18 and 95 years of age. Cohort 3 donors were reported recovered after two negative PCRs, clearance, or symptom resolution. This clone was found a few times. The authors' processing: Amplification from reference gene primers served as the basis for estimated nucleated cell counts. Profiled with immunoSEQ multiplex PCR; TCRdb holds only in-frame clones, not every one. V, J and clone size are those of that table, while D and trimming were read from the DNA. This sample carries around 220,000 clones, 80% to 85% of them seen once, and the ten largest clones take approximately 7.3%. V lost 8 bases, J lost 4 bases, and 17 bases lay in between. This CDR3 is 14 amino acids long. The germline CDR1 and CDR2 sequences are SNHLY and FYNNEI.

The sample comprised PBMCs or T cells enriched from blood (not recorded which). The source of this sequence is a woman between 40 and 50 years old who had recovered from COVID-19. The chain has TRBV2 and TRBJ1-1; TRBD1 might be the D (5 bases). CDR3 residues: CASGEGGGSTEAFF. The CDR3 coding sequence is TGTGCCAGCGGGGAGGGTGGGGGGTCCACTGAAGCTTTCTTT.